The 8 T cell receptor beta chains given below trace back to one sample, sequenced in a study of control samples from healthy donors and cancer patients. Generated by immunoSEQ multiplex PCR, the TCRdb table keeps only in-frame clones and is missing some. The sample lists 70,000 to 90,000 clones, roughly 90% seen once, with 1.9% in the top ten. Sequences were obtained from PBMCs. These TCRs come from a woman aged 60-75 years with head and neck cancer.

The V call is TRBV9, the J call TRBJ2-1; 7 positions match TRBD2. J lost 5 bases, V lost 0 bases, and 8 bases had no gene match. This CDR3 comprises 16 residues. Germline V lookup: CDR1 SGDLS, CDR2 YYNGEE. The CDR3 loop reads CASSVGGRAEHNEQFF. CDR3 bases: TGTGCCAGCAGCGTAGGAGGGAGGGCGGAGCACAATGAGCAGTTCTTC.

This clone was observed once. CDR3 DNA: TGCAGTGCACAACTTCAAGAGACCCAGTACTTC. It encodes CSAQLQETQYF. The chain combines TRBV20-1 with TRBJ2-5, with unresolved D. V was cut by 6 bases and J by 2 bases, with 7 bases left in between. The CDR3 runs 11 residues. Germline V gene data show CDR1 as DFQATT and CDR2 as SNEGSKA (reference sequence).

The V gene is TRBV9, the J gene TRBJ2-5, with D perhaps matching TRBD2 (5 bases). This CDR3 is 13 amino acids long. CDR1 and CDR2 from the germline V gene are SGDLS and YYNGEE. The V end lost 4 bases, the J end lost 5 bases, and 12 bases lay between the germline ends. In DNA, the CDR3 is TGTGCCAGCAGCCCTCGGGGTGGGGAGACCCAGTACTTC. It encodes CASSPRGGETQYF.

In this sample, this clone turned up a few times. The DNA for the CDR3 is TGTGCCAGTAGATTGGGACCGGGGTCTGGAAACACCATATATTTT. It encodes CASRLGPGSGNTIYF. The chain carries TRBV19 and TRBJ1-3, with D perhaps matching TRBD1 (5 bases). V was shortened by 6 bases and J by 1 base, with 13 bases between the two germline ends. The CDR3 runs to 15 residues. Germline lookup yields CDR1 LNHDA and CDR2 SQIVND (reference sequence).

This rearrangement joins TRBV5-5 to TRBJ2-7; the match to TRBD2 covers 9 bases. Germline lookup yields CDR1 SGHKS and CDR2 YYEKEE (reference sequence). CDR3 length: 16 amino acids. The V segment lost 0 bases and the J segment 0 bases; nucleotides outside the gene matches: 4. The CDR3 coding sequence is TGTGCCAGCAGCTTGGCTTCTAGCGGGGCCTCCTACGAGCAGTACTTC. Its translation: CASSLASSGASYEQYF.

The count of this clone is one. This chain uses TRBV6-2 or TRBV6-3 with TRBJ1-5; TRBD1 matches at 7 bases. Looked up from germline, CDR1 is MNHEY and CDR2 is SVGEGT. Losses at the gene ends were 4 bases for V and 4 bases for J; bases not matched to a gene: 7. The CDR3 runs to 15 residues. DNA of the CDR3: TGTGCCAGCAGTTCGCCGGACAGGAAGAATCAGCCCCAGCATTTT. This gives the protein CASSSPDRKNQPQHF.

This clone was found once. V and J are TRBV13 and TRBJ2-7, with unresolved D. V dropped 4 bases and J dropped 5 bases, with 12 bases sitting between them. This CDR3 contains 13 residues. In germline, CDR1 is PRHDT, CDR2 FYEKMQ (reference sequence). The CDR3 protein is CASSWVGTDEQYF. In DNA, the CDR3 is TGTGCCAGCAGCTGGGTGGGTACAGACGAGCAGTACTTC. Full variable domain (rest looked up from reference TRBV13 and TRBJ2-7): AAGVIQSPRHLIKEKRETATLKCYPIPRHDTVYWYQQGPGQDPQFLISFYEKMQSDKGSIPDRFSAQQFSDYHSELNMSSLELGDSALYFCASSWVGTDEQYFGPGTRLTVT.

The rearrangement joins TRBV28 to TRBJ1-1, with unresolved D. In germline, CDR1 is MDHEN, CDR2 SYDVKM. This CDR3 has 11 amino acids. V was trimmed by 10 bases and J by 1 base, leaving 7 bases between them. CDR3 coding DNA: TGTGCCATCTTTGCGAACACTGAAGCTTTCTTT. This sequence encodes CAIFANTEAFF.